A selection of T cell receptor beta chains follows, all from one sample in a study of OX40 agonist ivuxolimab in advanced cancers. Data came from immunoSEQ multiplex PCR; TCRdb stores just in-frame clones and leaves some out. In the table there are around 58,000 clones, roughly 89% of which are singletons. The source was CD4+ or CD8+ T cells sorted from blood, collected in a trial of the OX40 agonist ivuxolimab. Receptor source: an adult with an advanced solid tumor such as melanoma, head and neck, liver or kidney cancer. The CDR3 runs from the conserved cysteine through the conserved F or W. A D gene is named only where the DNA matches it firmly. Where a row states a size, it is once, few, many or the class of an expanded clone; other rows omit it.

J: TRBJ2-5; size: NA; D: TRBD2; length: 17; V: TRBV30; CDR3: CAWSVGLAGGAGETQYF; DNA: TGTGCCTGGAGTGTAGGACTAGCGGGAGGAGCGGGCGAGACCCAGTACTTC
J: TRBJ1-4; size: NA; D: NA; length: 14; V: TRBV6-5; CDR3: CASRAGTTNEKLFF; DNA: TGTGCCAGCAGGGCCGGGACTACTAATGAAAAACTGTTTTTT
J: TRBJ2-7; size: medium-sized; D: NA; length: 14; V: TRBV7-9; CDR3: CASSLLGGQREQYF; DNA: TGTGCCAGCAGCTTACTCGGGGGGCAACGCGAGCAGTACTTC
J: TRBJ2-2; size: NA; D: NA; length: 12; V: TRBV10-3; CDR3: CAISQNTGELFF; DNA: TGTGCCATCAGCCAAAACACCGGGGAGCTGTTTTTT
J: TRBJ2-3; size: NA; D: NA; length: 17; V: TRBV11-2; CDR3: CASSARVRPLGTDTQYF; DNA: TGTGCCAGCAGCGCCCGGGTGCGGCCCCTGGGCACAGATACGCAGTATTTT
J: TRBJ2-1; size: NA; D: TRBD1; length: 15; V: TRBV25-1; CDR3: CASSEDRGAVNEQFF; DNA: TGTGCCAGCAGTGAGGACAGGGGAGCGGTCAATGAGCAGTTCTTC
J: TRBJ2-1; size: NA; D: NA; length: 15; V: TRBV27; CDR3: CASSLETRSYNEQFF; DNA: TGTGCCAGCAGTTTAGAGACACGCTCCTACAATGAGCAGTTCTTC
J: TRBJ2-7; size: NA; D: TRBD2; length: 13; V: TRBV10-3; CDR3: CATEGGSLYEQYF; DNA: TGTGCCACCGAGGGAGGGAGTCTCTACGAGCAGTACTTC
J: TRBJ1-1; size: NA; D: NA; length: 13; V: TRBV7-3; CDR3: CASSVDSYTEAFF; DNA: TGTGCCAGCAGCGTTGACAGTTACACTGAAGCTTTCTTT
J: TRBJ2-7; size: once; D: NA; length: 13; V: TRBV4-2; CDR3: CASSQVGGDEQYF; DNA: TGTGCCAGCAGCCAAGTAGGCGGAGACGAGCAGTACTTC
J: TRBJ2-1; size: NA; D: NA; length: 13; V: TRBV10-3; CDR3: CAISGASYNEQFF; DNA: TGTGCCATCAGTGGCGCCAGCTACAATGAGCAGTTCTTC
J: TRBJ1-2; size: NA; D: NA; length: 15; V: TRBV7-6; CDR3: CASSLGPGGTEGYTF; DNA: TGTGCCAGCAGCTTAGGCCCCGGCGGAACAGAGGGCTACACCTTC
J: TRBJ2-5; size: NA; D: NA; length: 15; V: TRBV5-1; CDR3: CASSLATGGVETQYF; DNA: TGCGCCAGCAGCTTGGCGACAGGCGGCGTAGAGACCCAGTACTTC
J: TRBJ1-4; size: NA; D: TRBD1; length: 15; V: TRBV4-1; CDR3: CASGTGGAGTEKLFF; DNA: TGCGCCAGCGGTACAGGGGGCGCGGGAACTGAAAAACTGTTTTTT